Below, 17 T cell receptor beta chains from the same sample are listed, as sequenced in a study of T-cell reconstitution after alpha-beta-depleted transplantation in children. For TCRbeta, the library was prepared with unique molecular identifiers. TCRdb reanalysed the PCR reads using MiXCR and keeps one entry per CDR3 protein. The sample includes about 610,000 distinct CDR3 sequences, more than 20% of them seen just once. The sample here was PBMCs, taken before TCRalphabeta/CD19-depleted stem cell transplant. Every receptor here comes from a boy in the first two years of life with Wiskott-Aldrich syndrome, due to receive a stem cell transplant.

This sequence joins TRBV9 and TRBJ1-2; tentative D call: TRBD1 (5 bases). The CDR3 is made up of 15 amino acids. The germline gives CDR1 SGDLS, CDR2 YYNGEE. Trimming left V 1 base short and J 2 bases short, with 12 bases between. The DNA of the CDR3 is TGTGCCAGCAGCGTATTTGACAAGGGGAACTATGGCTACACCTTC. Its translation: CASSVFDKGNYGYTF.

The chain employs TRBV29-1 and TRBJ2-3, with D hard to call. This CDR3 comprises 10 residues. With 7 bases removed from V and 6 bases from J, the gap between germline ends came to 8 bases. Germline V gene data show CDR1 as SQVTM and CDR2 as ANQGSEA. CDR3 amino acids: CSGAEDTQYF. In DNA, the CDR3 is TGCAGCGGCGCAGAGGATACGCAGTATTTT.

This clonotype was detected a few times. The chain links TRBV11-2 to TRBJ2-7; D uncertain. Trimming stripped 5 bases from V and 2 bases from J, with 16 bases between. CDR1 SGHAT and CDR2 FQNNGV come from the germline V gene. The CDR3 is 15 residues long. Here the CDR3 reads CASSPSVISAYEQYF. The CDR3 DNA follows: TGTGCCAGCAGCCCCTCAGTCATTTCTGCCTACGAGCAGTACTTC.

This clonotype was recorded a few times. The chain recombines TRBV5-1 with TRBJ1-1; no clear D gene. The CDR3 is 14 amino acids. CDR1 SGHRS and CDR2 YFSETQ come from the germline V gene. V lost 3 bases, J lost 0 bases, and 9 bases lay in between. The CDR3 DNA is TGCGCCAGCAGCTCAACCATTGTGAACACTGAAGCTTTCTTT. Translating gives CASSSTIVNTEAFF.

The rearrangement links TRBV4-1 to TRBJ2-7; the match to TRBD2 covers 7 bases. J lost 6 bases, V lost 1 base, and 9 bases had no gene match. The length of the CDR3 is 15 residues. Per the germline V gene, CDR1 is MGHRA and CDR2 is YSYEKL. CDR3 in amino acids: CASSQAQGGSTEQYF. The CDR3 DNA reads as TGCGCCAGCAGCCAAGCCCAGGGAGGGTCAACCGAGCAGTACTTC.

This clonotype was observed a handful of times. The chain links TRBV7-2 to TRBJ2-5; 9 nucleotides match TRBD1. V was pared by 3 bases and J by 5 bases, with 4 bases of the junction left unmatched. Per the germline V gene, CDR1 is SGHTA and CDR2 is FQGNSA. The CDR3 consists of 14 residues. The CDR3: CASSFGQGWETQYF. CDR3 sequence (DNA): TGTGCCAGCAGCTTCGGACAGGGGTGGGAGACCCAGTACTTC.

CDR3 protein: CASSLVPGQGEDEQFF. CDR3 DNA sequence: TGCGCCAGCAGCTTGGTCCCGGGACAGGGGGAGGATGAGCAGTTCTTC. This rearrangement joins TRBV5-1 to TRBJ2-1; 11 nucleotides line up with TRBD1. The CDR3 runs to 16 residues. V trimming: 0 bases; J trimming: 8 bases; junction bases outside the gene matches: 7. Germline values: CDR1 SGHRS, CDR2 YFSETQ.

The rearrangement links TRBV11-2 to TRBJ1-5; D is unresolved. The CDR3 extends over 13 amino acids. V was cut by 1 base and J by 7 bases, with 8 bases left in between. Germline lookup yields CDR1 SGHAT and CDR2 FQNNGV. CDR3 sequence (DNA): TGTGCCAGCAGCTTAGGGAGGGAACAGCCCCAGCATTTT. Amino acids: CASSLGREQPQHF. Full variable domain (rest looked up from reference TRBV11-2 and TRBJ1-5): EAGVAQSPRYKIIEKRQSVAFWCNPISGHATLYWYQQILGQGPKLLIQFQNNGVVDDSQLPKDRFSAERLKGVDSTLKIQPAKLEDSAVYLCASSLGREQPQHFGDGTRLSIL.

V and J are TRBV12-3 or TRBV12-4 and TRBJ2-7; 8 nucleotides agree with TRBD1. V gave up 3 bases and J gave up 2 bases; unmatched junction bases: 3. The CDR3 has 14 amino acids. The CDR3 region is CASSFSDRAYEQYF. CDR3 in DNA: TGTGCCAGCAGTTTTTCGGACAGGGCCTACGAGCAGTACTTC.

The CDR3 region has the DNA TGTGCCAGCAGCTTAGCGGGACTAGCGGGAGTCGATGAGCAGTTCTTC. Translation: CASSLAGLAGVDEQFF. The chain joins TRBV7-8 to TRBJ2-1, with 14 bases aligning to TRBD2. This CDR3 is built from 16 residues. Germline lookup yields CDR1 SGHVS and CDR2 FQNEAQ. Germline trimming cut 0 bases from V and 8 bases from J; bases unmatched to any gene: 3.

V and J are TRBV29-1 and TRBJ2-1; 15 bases line up with TRBD2. Germline assignment: CDR1 SQVTM and CDR2 ANQGSEA. This CDR3 comprises 17 residues. With V trimmed by 6 bases and J by 0 bases, 6 bases remained unmatched. In DNA, the CDR3 is TGCAGCGTCCGGGGACTAGCGGGAGGAAGCTCCTACAATGAGCAGTTCTTC. It translates to CSVRGLAGGSSYNEQFF.

The rearrangement uses TRBV27 and TRBJ2-1, with D unclear. Germline CDR1 and CDR2: MNHEY and SMNVEV (reference sequence). The length of the CDR3 is 15 residues. V dropped 0 bases and J dropped 0 bases, with 6 bases sitting between them. The CDR3 sequence is CASSLSADSYNEQFF. CDR3 coding DNA: TGTGCCAGCAGTTTATCTGCGGACTCCTACAATGAGCAGTTCTTC.

The V gene is TRBV20-1, the J gene TRBJ2-1, with TRBD2 identical over 12 bases. CDR3 length: 15 residues. Germline CDR1 is DFQATT and CDR2 is SNEGSKA (reference sequence). V gave up 2 bases and J gave up 6 bases; unmatched junction bases: 5. In nucleotides, the CDR3 is TGCAGTGCTAGACTACTAGCGGGAGGAGGCAATGAGCAGTTCTTC. Translation: CSARLLAGGGNEQFF.

This clonotype showed up just a few times. The chain joins TRBV5-1 to TRBJ2-3, with 9 positions matching TRBD2. This CDR3 comprises 17 residues. Germline V gene sequence: CDR1 SGHRS, CDR2 YFSETQ. V trimming: 0 bases; J trimming: 4 bases; junction bases outside the gene matches: 9. DNA of the CDR3: TGCGCCAGCAGCTTGGTGTCAGCGGGAGGTTCTGCAGATACGCAGTATTTT. Protein sequence: CASSLVSAGGSADTQYF. The variable domain in full, with the rest retrieved from reference TRBV5-1 and TRBJ2-3, is KAGVTQTPRYLIKTRGQQVTLSCSPISGHRSVSWYQQTPGQGLQFLFEYFSETQRNKGNFPGRFSGRQFSNSRSEMNVSTLELGDSALYLCASSLVSAGGSADTQYFGPGTRLTVL.

The chain employs TRBV29-1 and TRBJ1-2; D is ambiguous. The germline gives CDR1 SQVTM, CDR2 ANQGSEA. The CDR3 totals 11 residues. Trimming took off 3 bases at V and 8 bases at J, with 10 bases between the two ends. This chain's CDR3 is CSVDYGKGYTF. The CDR3 DNA reads TGCAGCGTTGATTACGGGAAAGGCTACACCTTC.

A few counts support this clonotype. The rearrangement joins TRBV6-1 to TRBJ2-2; the D is unclear. Per germline, CDR1 MNHNS and CDR2 SASEGT. Trimming stripped 2 bases from V and 3 bases from J, with 13 bases between. The CDR3 loop spans 16 amino acids. The CDR3 sequence is CASSEISARYTGELFF. DNA for the CDR3: TGTGCCAGCAGTGAAATCTCTGCTAGATACACCGGGGAGCTGTTTTTT.

This clonotype has more than one count but fewer than ten. J is TRBJ1-2 and V is TRBV5-6, with 7 bases fitting TRBD1. Germline V lookup: CDR1 SGHDT, CDR2 YYEEEE. The V segment lost 4 bases and the J segment 7 bases; nucleotides outside the gene matches: 7. CDR3 length: 13 amino acids. The CDR3 is CASSPGQAGGYTF. The CDR3 nucleotides read TGTGCCAGCAGCCCTGGACAGGCGGGTGGCTACACCTTC.